Presented here are 12 T cell receptor beta chains from one specimen sequenced in a study of shared clonotypes between healthy human individuals. Only in-frame clones appear in the TCRdb table, and some are missing; sequencing was by immunoSEQ multiplex PCR. The sample includes 2.3 million or so clones, roughly 93% of them seen just once. Sequences were obtained from naive CD4+ T cells from PBMCs. Stated subset: CD45RA+ positively selected. All receptors come from a young man in good health. Some clones in this sample may be carry-over from other donors' samples.

The chain employs TRBV7-3 and TRBJ2-3, with 9 positions matching TRBD1. V was clipped by 3 bases and J by 0 bases; unmatched bases: 22. In germline, CDR1 is SGHTA, CDR2 FQGTGA. The CDR3 sequence is 22 residues long. CDR3 in DNA: TGTGCCAGCAGCTTGCACAAATTACAGGGGGCCCCCACCCCTTATAGCACAGATACGCAGTATTTT. This codes for CASSLHKLQGAPTPYSTDTQYF.

The gene calls are TRBV5-4 and TRBJ2-7; tentative D call: TRBD1 (6 bases). This CDR3 is built from 16 residues. Between the trimmed V and J ends, which lost 2 bases and 0 bases, there was a span of 15 bases. The V gene's germline CDR1 is SGHNT and CDR2 YYREEE (reference sequence). DNA of the CDR3: TGTGCCAGCAGCTTCGAGATCAACAGGGCCTCCTACGAGCAGTACTTC. Translation gives CASSFEINRASYEQYF. Combining the CDR3 with reference TRBV5-4 and TRBJ2-7 gives the whole variable domain ETGVTQSPTHLIKTRGQQVTLRCSSQSGHNTVSWYQQALGQGPQFIFQYYREEENGRGNFPPRFSGLQFPNYSSELNVNALELDDSALYLCASSFEINRASYEQYFGPGTRLTVT.

This clone was observed a single time. The rearrangement uses TRBV6-5 and TRBJ2-5; possible D gene TRBD1, 6 bases. The germline V gene encodes CDR1 MNHEY and CDR2 SVGAGI. CDR3 length: 14 amino acids. V was clipped by 6 bases and J by 2 bases, with 13 bases between them. CDR3 coding DNA: TGTGCCAGCAGGGTTAACAGGGCACAAGAGACCCAGTACTTC. It translates to CASRVNRAQETQYF.

V is TRBV19 and J is TRBJ1-5; D may be TRBD1 (6 bases). Germline V gene lookup returns CDR1 LNHDA and CDR2 SQIVND (reference sequence). The V gene lost 1 base and the J gene lost 9 bases, with 19 bases spanning the gap. The CDR3 runs 16 residues. DNA for the CDR3: TGTGCCAGTAGTATAGCCCGTCAAGAAAGGGGGAGGCCCCAGCATTTT. This translates into CASSIARQERGRPQHF.

This clone has only one observation. This sequence joins TRBV10-3 and TRBJ2-7, with TRBD1 matching over 8 bases. Germline V CDR1 and CDR2: ENHRY, SYGVKD. This CDR3 has 13 residues. V lost 11 bases, J lost 2 bases, and 8 bases stayed unmatched. CDR3 nucleotide sequence: TGTGCCGCCCAGGACAGGGAGGCCTACGAGCAGTACTTC. Amino acid sequence: CAAQDREAYEQYF.

The rearrangement links TRBV4-3 to TRBJ2-3; D perhaps matches TRBD1 (5 bases). CDR3 length equals 15 residues. CDR1 LGHNA and CDR2 YSLEER come from the germline V gene. Trimming shortened V by 1 base and J by 1 base, and 9 bases separated the two germline ends. The DNA for the CDR3 is TGCGCCAGCAGCCAAGTCTTGACAGGCACAGATACGCAGTATTTT. This gives the protein CASSQVLTGTDTQYF.

V is TRBV7-9 and J is TRBJ1-2; D remains ambiguous. V dropped 5 bases and J dropped 8 bases, with 15 bases sitting between them. The CDR3 loop spans 13 amino acids. Germline loops: CDR1 SEHNR, CDR2 FQNEAQ (reference sequence). The CDR3 sequence: CASSPPGGFGYTF. Here the CDR3 DNA reads TGTGCCAGCAGCCCCCCTGGAGGGTTCGGCTACACCTTC. Variable domain in full (rest from reference TRBV7-9 and TRBJ1-2): DTGVSQNPRHKITKRGQNVTFRCDPISEHNRLYWYRQTLGQGPEFLTYFQNEAQLEKSRLLSDRFSAERPKGSFSTLEIQRTEQGDSAMYLCASSPPGGFGYTFGSGTRLTVV.

The chain links TRBV5-6 to TRBJ2-2, with 11 nucleotides matching TRBD2. Germline assignment: CDR1 SGHDT and CDR2 YYEEEE. J lost 5 bases, V lost 4 bases, and 7 bases had no gene match. This CDR3 region has 16 residues. The CDR3 spells CASSPLAGGSTGELFF. The CDR3 nucleotides are TGTGCCAGCAGCCCCCTAGCGGGAGGATCAACCGGGGAGCTGTTTTTT. The variable domain in full, with the rest retrieved from reference TRBV5-6 and TRBJ2-2, is DAGVTQSPTHLIKTRGQQVTLRCSPKSGHDTVSWYQQALGQGPQFIFQYYEEEERQRGNFPDRFSGHQFPNYSSELNVNALLLGDSALYLCASSPLAGGSTGELFFGEGSRLTVL.

The genes are TRBV7-3 and TRBJ2-3, with 7 bases fitting TRBD2. This CDR3 has 15 amino acids. CDR1 SGHTA and CDR2 FQGTGA come from the germline V gene. J gave up 4 bases and V 5 bases, and 9 bases lay outside the gene matches. The CDR3 DNA follows: TGTGCCAGCAGCCCCAGGGCGGGAGTAGCAGATACGCAGTATTTT. This sequence encodes CASSPRAGVADTQYF. The variable domain in full, completed from reference TRBV7-3 and TRBJ2-3, reads GAGVSQTPSNKVTEKGKYVELRCDPISGHTALYWYRQSLGQGPEFLIYFQGTGAADDSGLPNDRFFAVRPEGSVSTLKIQRTERGDSAVYLCASSPRAGVADTQYFGPGTRLTVL.

The gene calls are TRBV25-1 and TRBJ2-7; 7 bases align to TRBD1. CDR3 length: 14 amino acids. V lost 4 bases to trimming and J lost 4 bases; unmatched junction nucleotides: 7. Per the germline V gene, CDR1 is MGHDK and CDR2 is SYGVNS. The chain's CDR3 is CASSAMTGKYEQYF. In nucleotides, the CDR3 is TGTGCCAGCAGTGCAATGACAGGGAAGTACGAGCAGTACTTC.

The chain joins TRBV29-1 to TRBJ2-1; no firm D call. The CDR3 loop spans 11 amino acids. Germline V gene data show CDR1 as SQVTM and CDR2 as ANQGSEA. V was trimmed by 0 bases and J by 10 bases, leaving 7 bases between them. The CDR3 reads CSVEDRREQFF. The CDR3 DNA reads TGCAGCGTTGAAGACAGGCGGGAGCAGTTCTTC.

This chain links TRBV7-3 with TRBJ1-1, with D uncertain. The germline V gene has CDR1 SGHTA and CDR2 FQGTGA. The CDR3 contains 13 residues. The V and J ends lost 5 bases and 0 bases respectively, with 7 bases between them. The chain's CDR3 is CASSRDLNTEAFF. CDR3 in DNA: TGTGCCAGCAGCCGGGATTTGAACACTGAAGCTTTCTTT.